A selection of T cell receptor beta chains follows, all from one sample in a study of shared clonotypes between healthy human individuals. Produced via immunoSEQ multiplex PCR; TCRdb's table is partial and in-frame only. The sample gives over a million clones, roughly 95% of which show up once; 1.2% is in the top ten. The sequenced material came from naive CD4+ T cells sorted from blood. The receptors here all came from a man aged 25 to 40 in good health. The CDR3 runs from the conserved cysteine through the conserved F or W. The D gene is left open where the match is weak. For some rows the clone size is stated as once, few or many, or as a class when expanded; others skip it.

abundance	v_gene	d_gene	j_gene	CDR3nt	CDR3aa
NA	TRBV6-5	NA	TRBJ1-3	TGTGCCAGCAGTTACTCGGGGGGTACACTTGGAAACACCATATATTTT	CASSYSGGTLGNTIYF
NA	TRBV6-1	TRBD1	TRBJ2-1	TGTGCCAGCAGTGGTCAGGACAGGTACAATGAGCAGTTCTTC	CASSGQDRYNEQFF
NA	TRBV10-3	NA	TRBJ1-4	TGTGCCATCAGTGACAGGGGCAAAACAACTAATGAAAAACTGTTTTTT	CAISDRGKTTNEKLFF
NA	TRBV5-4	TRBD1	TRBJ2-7	TGTGCCAGCAGCTCCAGGACAGGTTACGAGCAGTACTTC	CASSSRTGYEQYF
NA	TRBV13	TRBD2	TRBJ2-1	TGTGCCAGCAGCTCCCAAGCGGGAGGGCCGTACAATGAGCAGTTCTTC	CASSSQAGGPYNEQFF
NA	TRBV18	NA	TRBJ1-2	TGTGCCAGCTCACCAGCACTGACAGGCGAGTATGGCTACACCTTC	CASSPALTGEYGYTF
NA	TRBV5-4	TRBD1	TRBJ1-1	TGTGCCAGCAGCCACGGGACAGATCGCATGAACACTGAAGCTTTCTTT	CASSHGTDRMNTEAFF
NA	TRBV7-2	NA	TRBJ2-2	TGTGCCAGCAGCTTAGTCGTAGGGAACACCGGGGAGCTGTTTTTT	CASSLVVGNTGELFF
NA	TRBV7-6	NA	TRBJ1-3	TGTGCCAGCAGCTTAGTACAGGACCTTATCGCTGGAAACACCATATATTTT	CASSLVQDLIAGNTIYF
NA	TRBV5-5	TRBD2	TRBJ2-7	TGTGCCAGCAGCTTTGTAATAGCGGGAGTGTCCTACGAGCAGTACTTC	CASSFVIAGVSYEQYF
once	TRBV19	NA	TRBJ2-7	TGTGCCAGTTCGGCATCCTCCTACGAGCAGTACTTC	CASSASSYEQYF
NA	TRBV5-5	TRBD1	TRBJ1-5	TGTGCCAGCAGCTACCGGGACAGCCAACAGCCCCAGCATTTT	CASSYRDSQQPQHF
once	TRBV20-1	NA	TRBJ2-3	TGCAGTGCTGCCAAGTCAGATACGCAGTATTTT	CSAAKSDTQYF
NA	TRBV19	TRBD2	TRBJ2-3	TGTGCCAGTAGTATAGTGTTCTGGCGGGAGGGAACAGATACGCAGTATTTT	CASSIVFWREGTDTQYF
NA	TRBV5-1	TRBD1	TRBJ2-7	TGCGCCAGCAGCTTTTACAGGGGGTTTAACTACGAGCAGTACTTC	CASSFYRGFNYEQYF
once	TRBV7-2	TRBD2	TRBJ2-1	TGTGCCAGCAGCCCGGGGACTAGCAGGGATGAGCAGTTCTTC	CASSPGTSRDEQFF
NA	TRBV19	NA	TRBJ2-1	TGTGCCAGTAGTCGAGGTGGGGGTGCAGCTTCCTACAATGAGCAGTTCTTC	CASSRGGGAASYNEQFF
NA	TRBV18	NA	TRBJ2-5	TGTGCCAGCTCACCACCGGATTGGGTGGAGACCCAGTACTTC	CASSPPDWVETQYF
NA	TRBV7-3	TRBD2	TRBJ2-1	TGTGCCAGCAGCGTAGCGGGAGAGGTTCCGTTCTTC	CASSVAGEVPFF
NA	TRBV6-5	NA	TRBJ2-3	TGTGCCAGCAGCGACAGCACAGATACGCAGTATTTT	CASSDSTDTQYF
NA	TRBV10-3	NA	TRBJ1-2	TGTGCCATCAGCCCCCTTGGGGATAACTATGGCTACACCTTC	CAISPLGDNYGYTF
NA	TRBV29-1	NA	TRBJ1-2	TGCAGCGTTGAAGATCTGGGGGTACTCTATGGCTACACCTTC	CSVEDLGVLYGYTF
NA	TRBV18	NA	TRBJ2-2	TGTGCCAGCTCACCCCGGGGATCTGGAGACACCGGGGAGCTGTTTTTT	CASSPRGSGDTGELFF
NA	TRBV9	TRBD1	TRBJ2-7	TGTGCCAGCAGCGTAGGAGACAGGGGGCGTCTTGGCGAGCAGTACTTC	CASSVGDRGRLGEQYF